This entry lists 24 T cell receptor beta chains sequenced from one sample in a study of metastatic and nonmetastatic thyroid tumors. Patients underwent thyroid surgery, and none had received any treatment before it. TCRdb re-called the PCR reads through MiXCR. Of more than 30,000 clones listed, roughly a fifth are singletons. Material for sequencing was blood. The receptors here all came from a female donor with papillary thyroid cancer or a benign thyroid nodule (not recorded which). Some clones in this sample may be carry-over from other donors' samples.

This clone was recorded at least ten times. The chain employs TRBV7-8 and TRBJ2-7; D not resolved. V gave up 0 bases and J gave up 3 bases, with 12 bases separating them. The CDR3 length is 15 residues. Germline V gene lookup returns CDR1 SGHVS and CDR2 FQNEAQ. The CDR3 DNA follows: TGTGCCAGCAGCTTAGCGCGCGTCCGGCACTACGAGCAGTACTTC. This encodes CASSLARVRHYEQYF. Full variable domain (rest looked up from reference TRBV7-8 and TRBJ2-7): GAGVSQSPRYKVAKRGQDVALRCDPISGHVSLFWYQQALGQGPEFLTYFQNEAQLDKSGLPSDRFFAERPEGSVSTLKIQRTQQEDSAVYLCASSLARVRHYEQYFGPGTRLTVT.

This clone occurred many times. The chain is built from TRBV4-3 and TRBJ1-5, with a possible D match to TRBD1 (5 bases). The V gene's germline CDR1 is LGHNA and CDR2 YSLEER. The CDR3 has 13 amino acids. Trimming stripped 0 bases from V and 6 bases from J, with 6 bases between. The CDR3 DNA sequence: TGCGCCAGCAGCCAAGATCAGGGTCAGCCCCAGCATTTT. It specifies CASSQDQGQPQHF.

This clone was observed a handful of times. The V call is TRBV24-1, the J call TRBJ1-2, with D possibly TRBD1 on 5 matching bases. This CDR3 has 13 residues. Germline CDR1 and CDR2: KGHDR and SFDVKD. V was trimmed by 10 bases and J by 0 bases, leaving 11 bases between them. CDR3 in amino acids: CATSDRANYGYTF. Written as DNA, the CDR3 is TGTGCCACTTCCGACAGAGCTAACTATGGCTACACCTTC.

In its sample, this clone was seen a few times. This chain uses TRBV12-3 or TRBV12-4 with TRBJ1-3, with D tentatively TRBD1 (5 bases). The CDR3 runs to 17 residues. With 1 base removed from V and 1 base from J, the gap between germline ends came to 14 bases. CDR3 in DNA: TGTGCCAGCAGTTTAGTTCAGGGAGGAGGGTCTGGAAACACCATATATTTT. Its protein is CASSLVQGGGSGNTIYF.

In its sample, this clone was seen many times. V and J are TRBV7-9 and TRBJ2-7; 10 bases are a match to TRBD1. The trim removed 4 bases at V and 7 bases at J, leaving 7 bases unmatched. CDR3 length: 14 residues. Per germline, CDR1 SEHNR and CDR2 FQNEAQ (reference sequence). CDR3 nucleotide sequence: TGTGCCAGCAGCTCAGACAGGGGGCTTCGAGAGCAGTACTTC. It encodes CASSSDRGLREQYF.

The V call is TRBV5-4, the J call TRBJ2-4; D remains unclear. Trimming removed 3 bases at V and 8 bases at J, with 15 bases between. Germline CDR1 is SGHNT and CDR2 is YYREEE (reference sequence). The CDR3 sequence is 14 residues long. CDR3 sequence (DNA): TGTGCCAGCAGCTCGGGCCCCAGACGCCACATTCAGTACTTC. It specifies CASSSGPRRHIQYF.

At least ten counts were recorded for this clone. V and J are TRBV11-3 and TRBJ2-1, with D possibly being TRBD2 (5 bases). Germline CDR1 is SGHNT and CDR2 is YENEEA. V was shortened by 5 bases and J by 4 bases, with 9 bases between the two germline ends. The CDR3 spans 13 residues. The CDR3 sequence: CASSRGIYNEQFF. In nucleotides, the CDR3 is TGTGCCAGCAGCCGGGGAATTTACAATGAGCAGTTCTTC.

This clone was detected many times. The sample contains more than one DNA sequence encoding this CDR3. CDR3 sequence reads: CASSIERSSYEQYF. CDR3 DNA: TGTGCCAGTAGTATCGAAAGGTCATCCTACGAGCAGTACTTC. J is TRBJ2-7 and V is TRBV19; D is ambiguous. Trimming removed 3 bases from V and 1 base from J, with 10 bases in between. Germline CDR1 reads LNHDA; CDR2 reads SQIVND (reference sequence). The CDR3 runs 14 residues.

This clone came up a few times. The genes are TRBV6-4 and TRBJ2-3; 13 positions agree with TRBD2. J gave up 4 bases and V 6 bases, and 4 bases lay outside the gene matches. The germline V gene encodes CDR1 MRHNA and CDR2 SNTAGT. This CDR3 is built from 15 residues. The DNA for the CDR3 is TGTGCCAGCAGGACTAGCGGGGGGATCGCAGATACGCAGTATTTT. It specifies CASRTSGGIADTQYF.

The rearrangement links TRBV6-1 to TRBJ2-1; 11 bases align to TRBD1. CDR1 is MNHNS and CDR2 is SASEGT in the germline V gene. V was pared by 4 bases and J by 10 bases, with 6 bases of the junction left unmatched. CDR3 length: 14 residues. CDR3 DNA: TGTGCCAGCAGTGGGACAGGGGGCACAAACGAGCAGTTCTTC. Protein product: CASSGTGGTNEQFF.

This clone was recorded at least ten times. J is TRBJ1-2 and V is TRBV3-1, with TRBD1 matching 9 bases. There are 14 residues in the CDR3. Per germline, CDR1 LGHDT and CDR2 YNNKEL (reference sequence). Trimming cost V 1 base and J 8 bases; bases outside gene matches: 5. This CDR3 reads CASSQGQGVGGYTF. In DNA, the CDR3 is TGTGCCAGCAGCCAAGGACAGGGGGTGGGGGGCTACACCTTC. Combining the CDR3 with reference TRBV3-1 and TRBJ1-2 gives the whole variable domain DTAVSQTPKYLVTQMGNDKSIKCEQNLGHDTMYWYKQDSKKFLKIMFSYNNKELIINETVPNRFSPKSPDKAHLNLHINSLELGDSAVYFCASSQGQGVGGYTFGSGTRLTVV.

This clone occurred a few times. The rearrangement joins TRBV6-2 or TRBV6-3 to TRBJ2-2; D gene unclear. V dropped 8 bases and J dropped 1 base, with 11 bases sitting between them. Germline values: CDR1 MNHEY, CDR2 SVGEGT. The CDR3 is made up of 14 amino acids. The CDR3 protein is CASLGHRNTGELFF. DNA for the CDR3: TGTGCCAGCCTGGGTCACCGGAACACCGGGGAGCTGTTTTTT.

This clone is labeled as medium-sized. The chain carries TRBV6-2 or TRBV6-3 and TRBJ2-7; 7 positions agree with TRBD1. The junction had 7 bases not matched to a gene; V was cut back by 2 bases and J by 0 bases. The CDR3 has 16 amino acids. CDR1 MNHEY and CDR2 SVGEGT come from the germline V gene. CDR3 sequence reads: CASSYALDRASYEQYF. DNA of the CDR3: TGTGCCAGCAGTTACGCCCTAGACAGGGCCTCCTACGAGCAGTACTTC.

The chain uses TRBV10-2 and TRBJ2-7; D possibly uses TRBD1 or TRBD2 (5 bases each). The germline V and J ends were trimmed by 3 bases and 3 bases, with 12 bases remaining between them. Germline assignment: CDR1 WSHSY and CDR2 SAAADI. The CDR3 contains 14 residues. CDR3 DNA sequence: TGCGCCAGCAGTGAACCAGGGACCAGCTACGAGCAGTACTTC. Protein: CASSEPGTSYEQYF.

This clone was observed at least ten times. The chain is built from TRBV18 and TRBJ2-1; D is perhaps TRBD1 (6 bases). The germline CDR1 and CDR2 sequences are KGHSH and LQKENI. The V end lost 3 bases, the J end lost 7 bases, and 16 bases lay between the germline ends. The CDR3 has 15 residues. The CDR3 protein is CASSPSHGTLNEQFF. CDR3 bases: TGTGCCAGCTCACCGTCCCACGGGACACTTAATGAGCAGTTCTTC.

This clone was seen many times. V and J are TRBV20-1 and TRBJ1-1; D not certain. Trimming shortened V by 0 bases and J by 7 bases, and 6 bases separated the two germline ends. The CDR3 length is 11 residues. CDR1 is DFQATT and CDR2 is SNEGSKA in the germline V gene (reference sequence). The CDR3 loop is CSAREDYEAFF. CDR3 coding DNA: TGCAGTGCTAGAGAAGACTATGAAGCTTTCTTT.

This clone was counted ten times or more. This chain joins TRBV6-5 and TRBJ1-5; D is unresolved. Between the trimmed V and J ends, which lost 0 bases and 0 bases, there was a span of 9 bases. Germline values: CDR1 MNHEY, CDR2 SVGAGI. CDR3 length: 16 amino acids. This CDR3 is CASSYSYDYSNQPQHF. The CDR3 DNA reads TGTGCCAGCAGTTACTCGTACGATTATAGCAATCAGCCCCAGCATTTT.

The chain links TRBV3-1 to TRBJ1-4, with 7 bases that match TRBD1. Germline CDR1 and CDR2: LGHDT and YNNKEL (reference sequence). This CDR3 comprises 14 residues. J lost 8 bases, V lost 0 bases, and 3 bases had no gene match. Here the CDR3 reads CASSQDRTGEKLFF. CDR3 DNA: TGTGCCAGCAGCCAAGATCGGACAGGCGAAAAACTGTTTTTT.

This clone has a count of ten or more. The V and J genes are TRBV6-6 and TRBJ1-1; D remains ambiguous. The V end lost 2 bases, the J end lost 6 bases, and 22 bases lay between the germline ends. The V gene's germline CDR1 is MNHNY and CDR2 SVGAGI (reference sequence). The CDR3 totals 17 residues. The CDR3 loop is CASSYRNPIAKAAEAFF. CDR3 sequence (DNA): TGTGCCAGCAGTTACCGAAACCCAATCGCTAAGGCAGCTGAAGCTTTCTTT.

By share, this clone ranks as medium-sized. The rearrangement links TRBV6-1 to TRBJ2-7; D might be TRBD1 (5 bases). V gave up 5 bases and J gave up 4 bases, with 15 bases separating them. CDR3 length equals 14 residues. Germline CDR1 is MNHNS and CDR2 is SASEGT. CDR3 nucleotide sequence: TGTGCCAGCAGTTACGCGCTGTCAGGGTACGAGCAGTACTTC. Translation: CASSYALSGYEQYF.

The chain links TRBV6-5 to TRBJ2-7; D uncertain. Looked up from germline, CDR1 is MNHEY and CDR2 is SVGAGI. This CDR3 has 18 residues. V lost 5 bases and J lost 1, with 24 bases in between. CDR3 nucleotides: TGTGCCAGCAGTAACCCCGAACCTACAAGGTTGAAGTCCTACGAGCAGTACTTC. Its translation is CASSNPEPTRLKSYEQYF.

This clone has only a few counts. One base away lies a much larger clone, so this may be a sequencing read error. The chain employs TRBV6-5 and TRBJ1-3; D is uncertain. CDR3 length: 14 amino acids. Germline CDR1 is MNHEY and CDR2 is SVGAGI. The CDR3: CVSSYLGPQNTIYF. In DNA, the CDR3 is TGTGTCAGCAGTTATCTTGGCCCCCAAAACACCATATATTTT.

The chain uses TRBV9 and TRBJ2-1; 7 bases align to TRBD1. This CDR3 spans 15 amino acids. CDR1 SGDLS and CDR2 YYNGEE come from the germline V gene. The V segment lost 0 bases and the J segment 1 base; nucleotides outside the gene matches: 1. This chain's CDR3 is CASSVGQGSYNEQFF. Here the CDR3 DNA reads TGTGCCAGCAGCGTAGGACAGGGATCCTACAATGAGCAGTTCTTC.

The gene calls are TRBV6-2 or TRBV6-3 and TRBJ1-2, with 10 bases matching TRBD1. V shed 4 bases and J 4 bases; nucleotides not matched to a gene: 15. Germline V gene sequence: CDR1 MNHEY, CDR2 SVGEGT. The CDR3 contains 18 residues. CDR3 amino acids: CASSWLIDRGLPSYGYTF. CDR3 nucleotide sequence: TGTGCCAGCAGTTGGTTGATCGACAGGGGGCTCCCCTCCTATGGCTACACCTTC.